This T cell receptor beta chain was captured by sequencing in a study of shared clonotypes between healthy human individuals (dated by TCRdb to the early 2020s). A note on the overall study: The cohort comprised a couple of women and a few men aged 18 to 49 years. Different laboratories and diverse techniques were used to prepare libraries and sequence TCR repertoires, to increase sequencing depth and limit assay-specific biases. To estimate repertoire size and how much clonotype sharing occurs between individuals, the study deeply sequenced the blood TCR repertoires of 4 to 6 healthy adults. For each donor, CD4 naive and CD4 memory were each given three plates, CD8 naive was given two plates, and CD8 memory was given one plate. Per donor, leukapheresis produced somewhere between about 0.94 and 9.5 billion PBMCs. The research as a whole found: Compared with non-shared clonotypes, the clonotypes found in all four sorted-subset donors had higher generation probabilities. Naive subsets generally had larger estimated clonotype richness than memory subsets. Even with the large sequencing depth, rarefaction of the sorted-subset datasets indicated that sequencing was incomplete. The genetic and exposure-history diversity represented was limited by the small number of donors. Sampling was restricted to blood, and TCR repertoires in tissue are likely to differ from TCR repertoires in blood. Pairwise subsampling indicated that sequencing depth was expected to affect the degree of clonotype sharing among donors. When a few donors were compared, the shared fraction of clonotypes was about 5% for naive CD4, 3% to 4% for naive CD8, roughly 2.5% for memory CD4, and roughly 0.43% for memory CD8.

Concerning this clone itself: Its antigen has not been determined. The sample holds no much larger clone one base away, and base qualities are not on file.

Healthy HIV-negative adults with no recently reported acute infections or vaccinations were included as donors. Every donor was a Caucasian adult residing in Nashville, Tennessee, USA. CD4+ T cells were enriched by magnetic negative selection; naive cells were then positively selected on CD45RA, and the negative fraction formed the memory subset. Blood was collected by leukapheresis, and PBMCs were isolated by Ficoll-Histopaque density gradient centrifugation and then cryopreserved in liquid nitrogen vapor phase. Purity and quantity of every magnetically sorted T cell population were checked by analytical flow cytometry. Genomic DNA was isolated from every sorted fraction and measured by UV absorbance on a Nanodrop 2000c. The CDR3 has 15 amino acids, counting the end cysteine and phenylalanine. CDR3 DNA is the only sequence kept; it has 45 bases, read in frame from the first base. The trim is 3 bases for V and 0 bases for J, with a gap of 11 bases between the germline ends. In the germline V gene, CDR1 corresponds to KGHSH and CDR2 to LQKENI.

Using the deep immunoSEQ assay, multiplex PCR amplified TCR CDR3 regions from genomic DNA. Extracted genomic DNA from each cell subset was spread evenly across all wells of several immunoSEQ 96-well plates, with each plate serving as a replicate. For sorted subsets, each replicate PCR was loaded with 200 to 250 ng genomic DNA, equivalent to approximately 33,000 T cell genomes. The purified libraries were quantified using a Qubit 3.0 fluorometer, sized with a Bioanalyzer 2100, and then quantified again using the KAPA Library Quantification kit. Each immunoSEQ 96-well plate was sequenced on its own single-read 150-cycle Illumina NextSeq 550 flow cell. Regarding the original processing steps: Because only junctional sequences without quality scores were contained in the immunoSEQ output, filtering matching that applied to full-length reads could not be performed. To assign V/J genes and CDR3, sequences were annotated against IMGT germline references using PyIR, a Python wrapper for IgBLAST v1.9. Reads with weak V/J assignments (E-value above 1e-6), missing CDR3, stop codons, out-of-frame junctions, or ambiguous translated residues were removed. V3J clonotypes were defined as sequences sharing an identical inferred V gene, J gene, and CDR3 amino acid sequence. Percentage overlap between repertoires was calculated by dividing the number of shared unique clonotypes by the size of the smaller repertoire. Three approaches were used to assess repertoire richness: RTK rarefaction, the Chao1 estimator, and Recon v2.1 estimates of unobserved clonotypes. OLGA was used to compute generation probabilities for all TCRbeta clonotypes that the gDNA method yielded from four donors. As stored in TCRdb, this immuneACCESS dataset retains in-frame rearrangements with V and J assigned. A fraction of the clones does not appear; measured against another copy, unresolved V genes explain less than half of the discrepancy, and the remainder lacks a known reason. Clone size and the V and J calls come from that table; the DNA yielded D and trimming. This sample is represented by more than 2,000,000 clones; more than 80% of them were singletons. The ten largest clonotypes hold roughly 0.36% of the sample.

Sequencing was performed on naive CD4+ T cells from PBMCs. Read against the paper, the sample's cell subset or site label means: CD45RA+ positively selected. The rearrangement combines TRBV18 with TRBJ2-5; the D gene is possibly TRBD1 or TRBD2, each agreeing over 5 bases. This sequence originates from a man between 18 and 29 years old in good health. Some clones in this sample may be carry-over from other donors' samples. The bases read TGTGCCAGCTCACCGGGGGTGGGGAACCAAGAGACCCAGTACTTC. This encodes CASSPGVGNQETQYF.